One T cell receptor beta chain is described in this entry. At the DNA level, this CDR3 is encoded by other sequences in the same sample as well. The sample belongs to a study of blood T cell repertoires in COVID-19. Across the whole study: Samples came from the United States, Italy and Spain, spanning acute and convalescent COVID-19.

In the study's own analysis: Quantification of nucleated cells was approximated via reference gene primer amplification. Only in-frame clones appear in the TCRdb table, and some are missing; sequencing was by immunoSEQ multiplex PCR. V and J calls plus clone size are reproduced from that table; the DNA served to infer D and trimming. The top ten clones hold around 3% of a sample with tens of thousands of clones, roughly 90% of them seen once. This sequence originates from a woman aged 45-65 years with active or convalescent COVID-19. The sequenced sample was peripheral blood.

The CDR3, as DNA: TGTGCCAGCAGCTTAGTCGGTGAGCAGTACTTC. This encodes CASSLVGEQYF. The rearrangement links TRBV7-2 to TRBJ2-7; D ambiguous. Germline V gene lookup returns CDR1 SGHTA and CDR2 FQGNSA. The V gene lost 1 base and the J gene lost 7 bases, with 5 bases spanning the gap. CDR3 length: 11 amino acids.